These 8 T cell receptor beta chains originate from one sample sequenced in a study of T-cell reconstitution after alpha-beta-depleted transplantation in children. A library of TCRbeta sequences, prepared with unique molecular identifiers, was generated. From the PCR reads, TCRdb called clonotypes with MiXCR, one entry per CDR3 protein. This table has approximately 500,000 distinct CDR3 sequences, approximately 10% appearing once. The sample was PBMCs, taken before TCRalphabeta/CD19-depleted stem cell transplant. Receptors originate from a child between 2 and 9 years old with inherited bone marrow failure, due to receive a stem cell transplant.

This clonotype was detected many times. The V gene is TRBV9, the J gene TRBJ2-6, with D perhaps given as TRBD1 or TRBD2 (5 bases each). Trimming took off 7 bases at V and 3 bases at J, with 11 bases between the two ends. The CDR3 is made up of 14 amino acids. Germline CDR1 is SGDLS and CDR2 is YYNGEE. CDR3 loop: CASARGVGANVLTF. CDR3 bases: TGTGCCAGCGCCCGAGGGGTTGGGGCCAACGTCCTGACTTTC.

This clonotype has ten or more counts. V and J are TRBV4-2 and TRBJ2-3; 10 nucleotides line up with TRBD2. The germline gives CDR1 LGHNA, CDR2 YNFKEQ. The CDR3 sequence is 17 residues long. J was trimmed by 4 bases and V by 1 base; bases with no gene match: 8. CDR3 in amino acids: CASSQGELAGLSDTQYF. The CDR3 bases are TGTGCCAGCAGCCAAGGAGAACTAGCGGGATTGTCAGATACGCAGTATTTT.

This clonotype came up many times. The chain joins TRBV6-2 or TRBV6-3 to TRBJ2-2; 8 nucleotides line up with TRBD2. Germline CDR1 is MNHEY and CDR2 is SVGEGT. The CDR3 loop spans 15 amino acids. V trimming: 6 bases; J trimming: 1 base; junction bases outside the gene matches: 4. The CDR3 nucleotides are TGTGCCAGCAGGAGACTAGCGCTGAACACCGGGGAGCTGTTTTTT. Translated: CASRRLALNTGELFF.

A note on this clonotype: A read error may be the cause here, since a much bigger clone is one base away. Since no conserved phenylalanine or tryptophan closes the CDR3, a read error is the likely cause. The V gene is TRBV12-3 or TRBV12-4, the J gene TRBJ2-7; no definite D call. The V end lost 4 bases, the J end lost 2 bases, and 9 bases lay between the germline ends. This CDR3 region has 13 residues. In DNA form, the CDR3 reads TGTGCCAGCAGTTATAGGGAAACCTACGAGCAGTACTCC. Protein product: CASSYRETYEQYS.

Many counts were recorded for this clonotype. The V gene is TRBV20-1, the J gene TRBJ2-3; 7 bases map to TRBD2. J lost 5 bases, V lost 3 bases, and 11 bases had no gene match. CDR3 size: 15 residues. CDR1 is DFQATT, CDR2 SNEGSKA, per germline (reference sequence). The CDR3 coding sequence is TGCAGTGCTAGTATGCTAGCGGAACTTATAGATACGCAGTATTTT. It is translated as CSASMLAELIDTQYF.

This clonotype was observed at least ten times. The chain couples TRBV18 to TRBJ2-1, with 7 bases identical to TRBD2. Trimming at V came to 4 bases and at J to 7 bases, leaving 7 bases not matched to a gene. From germline, CDR1 is KGHSH and CDR2 LQKENI. The CDR3 loop spans 14 amino acids. CDR3 sequence (DNA): TGTGCCAGCTCACGGGGCGGGAGTTTAAATGAGCAGTTCTTC. This codes for CASSRGGSLNEQFF.

This clonotype was found many times. The chain employs TRBV6-5 and TRBJ2-2, with unresolved D. Germline V gene sequence: CDR1 MNHEY, CDR2 SVGAGI. The CDR3 has 15 amino acids. Trimming left V 1 base short and J 0 bases short, with 6 bases between. The DNA of the CDR3 is TGTGCCAGCAGTTACTGGCGGTCGAACACCGGGGAGCTGTTTTTT. Its protein is CASSYWRSNTGELFF.

This clonotype was found many times. The CDR3 nucleotides are TGTGCCAGAAGGAAACCCCTTAATGAAAAACTGTTTTTT. Translated, it gives CARRKPLNEKLFF. The J gene is TRBJ1-4, the V gene TRBV21-1. TRBV21-1 constitutes a pseudogene. CDR3 size: 13 residues.